Following are 29 T cell receptor beta chains from one sample sequenced in a study of high-grade serous ovarian cancer treatment subgroups. Sequenced by immunoSEQ multiplex PCR; TCRdb stores in-frame clones only, minus some. The data hold thousands of clones, with approximately 72% observed a single time. Tumor samples were obtained before definitive surgery or chemotherapy. The material sequenced was tumor tissue. The receptor set was obtained from a human donor with high-grade serous ovarian cancer.

The gene calls are TRBV29-1 and TRBJ2-5; D gene uncertain. The V gene's germline CDR1 is SQVTM and CDR2 ANQGSEA. V was shortened by 4 bases and J by 6 bases, with 15 bases between the two germline ends. This CDR3 region has 13 residues. In nucleotides, the CDR3 is TGCAGCGTTGCTCTAGATGGGGTAAAGACCCAGTACTTC. Its translation is CSVALDGVKTQYF. Using reference TRBV29-1 and TRBJ2-5 for the parts outside the CDR3, the full variable domain is SAVISQKPSRDICQRGTSLTIQCQVDSQVTMMFWYRQQPGQSLTLIATANQGSEATYESGFVIDKFPISRPNLTFSTLTVSNMSPEDSSIYLCSVALDGVKTQYFGPGTRLLVL.

This clone was seen a single time. This chain connects TRBV30 to TRBJ2-7; D remains unclear. CDR1 is GTSNPN and CDR2 is SVGIG in the germline V gene (reference sequence). Trimming cost V 0 bases and J 10 bases, with 10 bases left between them. This CDR3 is built from 11 residues. As DNA, the CDR3 is TGTGCCTGGAGTGTAGGTCTGTTCCAGTACTTC. Amino acids: CAWSVGLFQYF.

This clone was recorded a few times. This chain connects TRBV18 to TRBJ2-1; 14 bases are a match to TRBD2. The CDR3 runs 24 residues. V was pared by 3 bases and J by 0 bases, with 22 bases of the junction left unmatched. Looked up from germline, CDR1 is KGHSH and CDR2 is LQKENI. CDR3 DNA sequence: TGTGCCAGCTCACCTCCTACCCGCCCCGGACTAGCGGGGGGCCACCTGAGCTCCTACAATGAGCAGTTCTTC. Its protein product is CASSPPTRPGLAGGHLSSYNEQFF.

A few counts support this clone. The genes are TRBV21-1 and TRBJ1-1; no DNA check was done on the table's D call, TRBD1. TRBV21-1 is assigned pseudogene status. CDR3 length equals 14 residues. CDR3 DNA sequence: TGTGCCAGCATCAAAGAAACAGCGAACACTGAAGCTTTCTTT. Translating it yields CASIKETANTEAFF.

This sequence joins TRBV25-1 and TRBJ1-5, with D possibly matching TRBD1 (5 bases). V lost 7 bases, J lost 0 bases, and 10 bases lay in between. The CDR3 extends over 14 amino acids. Germline CDR1 and CDR2: MGHDK and SYGVNS. The CDR3 DNA reads TGTGCCAGCACAGGACAAGATAGCAATCAGCCCCAGCATTTT. Protein: CASTGQDSNQPQHF.

The rearrangement links TRBV21-1 to TRBJ1-5; TRBD1, the table's D call, lacks a check against the DNA. TRBV21-1 is a known pseudogene. The CDR3 consists of 17 residues. CDR3 region: CASSGPGQGRKCQPQHF. The CDR3 DNA is TGTGCCAGCAGCGGTCCGGGACAGGGAAGAAAGTGTCAGCCCCAGCATTTT.

The chain combines TRBV7-6 with TRBJ1-1; no clear D. Per the germline V gene, CDR1 is SGHVS and CDR2 is FNYEAQ. The length of the CDR3 is 15 residues. Trimming stripped 1 base from V and 2 bases from J, with 11 bases between. CDR3 nucleotide sequence: TGTGCCAGCAGCTTAGTTGATGTGAAAAACACTGAAGCTTTCTTT. Amino acid sequence: CASSLVDVKNTEAFF.

The V gene is TRBV5-6, the J gene TRBJ1-3; 8 bases agree with TRBD1. CDR3 size: 15 residues. CDR1 and CDR2 (germline): SGHDT, YYEEEE. V shed 4 bases, J shed 5 bases, and the junction held 8 bases outside the gene matches. CDR3 sequence (DNA): TGTGCCAGCAGCCCTCGACAGGGGAGTAGAAACACCATATATTTT. Protein: CASSPRQGSRNTIYF.

The V gene is TRBV2, the J gene TRBJ2-5, with D perhaps TRBD1 or TRBD2 (5 bases each). Trimming left V 1 base short and J 1 base short, with 13 bases between. This CDR3 has 16 residues. The germline V gene has CDR1 SNHLY and CDR2 FYNNEI. This chain's CDR3 is CASSEGGAGAQETQYF. CDR3 nucleotides: TGTGCCAGCAGTGAAGGTGGGGCGGGTGCCCAAGAGACCCAGTACTTC.

The chain uses TRBV18 and TRBJ2-1; TRBD1 might be the D (6 bases). The germline V gene encodes CDR1 KGHSH and CDR2 LQKENI. The V end was cut by 0 bases, the J end by 0 bases, with 12 bases between. This CDR3 contains 17 residues. CDR3 coding DNA: TGTGCCAGCTCACCACCGGGACACCGCAGCTCCTACAATGAGCAGTTCTTC. Encoded protein: CASSPPGHRSSYNEQFF.

The CDR3 spells CASSSSGRGEQYF. In nucleotides, the CDR3 is TGTGCCAGCAGTTCCTCCGGACGGGGCGAGCAGTACTTC. The chain employs TRBV27 and TRBJ2-7; D is perhaps TRBD2 (5 bases). CDR1 is MNHEY and CDR2 is SMNVEV in the germline V gene (reference sequence). Trimming took 4 bases from V and 6 from J, leaving 13 bases between them. There are 13 residues in the CDR3.

The J gene is TRBJ1-1, the V gene TRBV28, with D maybe TRBD1 (6 bases). With 2 bases removed from V and 6 bases from J, the gap between germline ends came to 13 bases. The CDR3 runs 14 residues. CDR1 MDHEN and CDR2 SYDVKM come from the germline V gene. The CDR3 sequence is CASSLITGRSEAFF. The DNA for the CDR3 is TGTGCCAGCAGTTTAATTACAGGGCGGTCTGAAGCTTTCTTT.

The chain couples TRBV13 to TRBJ2-7, with a possible D match to TRBD2 (5 bases). Germline CDR1 and CDR2: PRHDT and FYEKMQ (reference sequence). Trimming removed 5 bases from V and 6 bases from J, with 20 bases in between. This CDR3 region has 15 residues. The CDR3 DNA sequence: TGTGCCAGCAGCCCCGAGGGCGGCGTCGCAGGCGAGCAGTACTTC. Protein sequence: CASSPEGGVAGEQYF.

The chain recombines TRBV30 with TRBJ2-7; perhaps TRBD2 as D (6 bases). Germline CDR1 GTSNPN, CDR2 SVGIG (reference sequence). Trimming took 4 bases from V and 4 from J, leaving 17 bases between them. The CDR3 contains 14 residues. In DNA, the CDR3 is TGTGCCTGGAACCAACCGGAGGGGAAATACGAGCAGTACTTC. Amino acid sequence: CAWNQPEGKYEQYF.

V and J are TRBV29-1 and TRBJ2-3; 7 bases align to TRBD1. This CDR3 is built from 13 residues. Germline V lookup: CDR1 SQVTM, CDR2 ANQGSEA. With V trimmed by 6 bases and J by 4 bases, 7 bases remained unmatched. CDR3 nucleotide sequence: TGCAGCGTCGATGAGGACAGGTCAGATACGCAGTATTTT. Amino acids: CSVDEDRSDTQYF.

This rearrangement joins TRBV10-1 to TRBJ2-1; tentatively, D is TRBD2 (5 bases). The CDR3 runs 14 residues. Germline assignment: CDR1 WNHNN and CDR2 SYGVQD (reference sequence). The V end was cut by 2 bases, the J end by 3 bases, with 8 bases between. Here the CDR3 reads CASSEAGYYNEQFF. DNA for the CDR3: TGCGCCAGCAGTGAGGCGGGCTACTACAATGAGCAGTTCTTC.

The chain uses TRBV5-1 and TRBJ2-5, with 9 bases lining up with TRBD2. CDR1 SGHRS and CDR2 YFSETQ come from the germline V gene. V was clipped by 0 bases and J by 5 bases; unmatched bases: 2. The CDR3 totals 14 residues. The CDR3 region has the DNA TGCGCCAGCAGCTTGGTAGCGGGGGTGGAGACCCAGTACTTC. This gives the protein CASSLVAGVETQYF.

The chain is built from TRBV28 and TRBJ2-1; no definite D call. The CDR3 has 15 amino acids. The germline V gene has CDR1 MDHEN and CDR2 SYDVKM. Trimming took 2 bases from V and 6 from J, leaving 14 bases between them. The CDR3 region is CASSLIQVGTNEQFF. The CDR3 nucleotides are TGTGCCAGCAGTTTAATCCAGGTCGGTACCAATGAGCAGTTCTTC.

This rearrangement joins TRBV5-1 to TRBJ1-1; D not resolved. The V and J ends lost 0 bases and 4 bases respectively, with 16 bases between them. This CDR3 is built from 16 residues. Germline V CDR1 and CDR2: SGHRS, YFSETQ. CDR3 sequence reads: CASSLEELGSATEAFF. CDR3 in DNA: TGCGCCAGCAGCTTGGAAGAGCTGGGGTCAGCCACTGAAGCTTTCTTT. Based on the CDR3 plus reference TRBV5-1 and TRBJ1-1, the full variable domain is KAGVTQTPRYLIKTRGQQVTLSCSPISGHRSVSWYQQTPGQGLQFLFEYFSETQRNKGNFPGRFSGRQFSNSRSEMNVSTLELGDSALYLCASSLEELGSATEAFFGQGTRLTVV.

The chain has TRBV10-3 and TRBJ2-6; 7 bases map to TRBD2. The CDR3 length is 16 residues. J lost 0 bases, V lost 7 bases, and 6 bases had no gene match. Germline CDR1 and CDR2: ENHRY and SYGVKD. The CDR3 sequence: CAITRGGGSGANVLTF. The CDR3 DNA is TGTGCCATCACGCGTGGGGGGGGCTCTGGGGCCAACGTCCTGACTTTC.

The sample holds one count of this clone. The CDR3 region has the DNA TGTGCCAGCAGCTTCCACGGGGAGCTGTTTTTT. Its translation is CASSFHGELFF. This rearrangement joins TRBV6-6 to TRBJ2-2; D gene uncertain. This CDR3 spans 11 amino acids. The V gene's germline CDR1 is MNHNY and CDR2 SVGAGI (reference sequence). Trimming removed 6 bases from V and 7 bases from J, with 6 bases in between.

The chain is built from TRBV19 and TRBJ2-1, with TRBD2 identical over 13 bases. This CDR3 comprises 17 residues. Trimming removed 1 base from V and 4 bases from J; junction bases left unmatched: 4. CDR1 is LNHDA, CDR2 SQIVND, per germline (reference sequence). CDR3 nucleotide sequence: TGTGCCAGTAGTATAGTGGGACTAGCGGGGACATACAATGAGCAGTTCTTC. Translation gives CASSIVGLAGTYNEQFF.

J is TRBJ1-2 and V is TRBV5-1, with 11 nucleotides matching TRBD1. With V trimmed by 3 bases and J by 7 bases, 5 bases remained unmatched. The CDR3 contains 14 residues. Per the germline V gene, CDR1 is SGHRS and CDR2 is YFSETQ. Here the CDR3 reads CASSWTGGAGGYTF. CDR3 coding DNA: TGCGCCAGCAGCTGGACAGGGGGCGCGGGTGGCTACACCTTC.

The chain links TRBV5-1 to TRBJ1-2; a weak D match, TRBD1 (5 bases). From germline, CDR1 is SGHRS and CDR2 YFSETQ. The V end lost 4 bases, the J end lost 3 bases, and 13 bases lay between the germline ends. The CDR3 is 14 residues long. The CDR3: CASSHIGGDYGYTF. CDR3 in DNA: TGCGCCAGCAGCCACATCGGGGGGGACTATGGCTACACCTTC.

On this clone itself: A read error may account for a junction end that differs from germline. The chain joins TRBV7-2 to TRBJ1-2; maybe TRBD1 (5 bases). CDR1 is SGHTA and CDR2 is FQGNSA in the germline V gene. There are 15 residues in the CDR3. As DNA, the CDR3 is TGTGCCAGCAGCTTAATAGTCGATCCTGTTAGCTCGGGGCTTTTC. Encoded protein: CASSLIVDPVSSGLF.

This clone was counted once. J is TRBJ2-5 and V is TRBV6-5; D might be TRBD2 (6 bases). V was cut by 0 bases and J by 5 bases, with 16 bases left in between. The CDR3 is 16 amino acids. CDR1 and CDR2 from the germline V gene are MNHEY and SVGAGI. The CDR3 sequence is CASSYSWRGAGETQYF. The CDR3, as DNA: TGTGCCAGCAGTTACTCTTGGCGGGGCGCGGGGGAGACCCAGTACTTC.

This chain uses TRBV7-9 with TRBJ2-4; D perhaps matches TRBD1 (7 bases). The germline gives CDR1 SEHNR, CDR2 FQNEAQ (reference sequence). This CDR3 has 14 residues. V gave up 4 bases and J gave up 4 bases, with 11 bases separating them. The CDR3 bases are TGTGCCAGCAGCTCCTCAGGGGGGAAAAACATTCAGTACTTC. Translating it yields CASSSSGGKNIQYF.

This chain links TRBV5-3 with TRBJ1-4; D perhaps matches TRBD1 (5 bases). TRBV5-3 is designated an ORF whose function remains uncertain. The CDR3 runs 14 residues. V shed 8 bases and J shed 8 bases, with 19 bases lying between them. The CDR3 is CASSAQGTPEKLFF. DNA of the CDR3: TGTGCCAGCAGTGCCCAGGGAACCCCCGAAAAACTGTTTTTT.

J is TRBJ1-3 and V is TRBV7-2; D is uncertain. The CDR3 contains 11 residues. Deletions cut 4 bases from V and 4 bases from J, with 2 bases between. The V gene's germline CDR1 is SGHTA and CDR2 FQGNSA. This CDR3 is CASSYGNTIYF. In nucleotides, the CDR3 is TGTGCCAGCAGCTACGGAAACACCATATATTTT.